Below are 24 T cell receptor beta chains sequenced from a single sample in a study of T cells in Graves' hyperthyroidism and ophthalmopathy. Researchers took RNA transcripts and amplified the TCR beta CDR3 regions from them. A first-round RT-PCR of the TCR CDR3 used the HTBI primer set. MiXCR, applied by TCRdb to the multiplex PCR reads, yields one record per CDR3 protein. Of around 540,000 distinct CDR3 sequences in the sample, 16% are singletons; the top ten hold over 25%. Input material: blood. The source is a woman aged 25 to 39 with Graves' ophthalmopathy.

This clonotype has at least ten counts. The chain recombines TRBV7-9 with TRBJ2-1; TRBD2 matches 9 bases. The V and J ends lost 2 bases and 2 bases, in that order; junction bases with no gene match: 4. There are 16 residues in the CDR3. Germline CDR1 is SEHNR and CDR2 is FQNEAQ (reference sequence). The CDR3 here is CASSLRLAETYNEQFF. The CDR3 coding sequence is TGTGCCAGCAGCTTACGACTAGCGGAGACCTACAATGAGCAGTTCTTC.

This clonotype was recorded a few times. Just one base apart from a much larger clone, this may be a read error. DNA for the CDR3: TGTGCCAGCAGGGCGTACGGGACAGGTGTTGCAACTAATGGAAAACTGTTTTTT. Its protein is CASRAYGTGVATNGKLFF. The chain joins TRBV6-1 to TRBJ1-4; 8 nucleotides align to TRBD1. CDR3 size: 18 residues. Germline-derived CDR1 and CDR2 are MNHNS and SASEGT.

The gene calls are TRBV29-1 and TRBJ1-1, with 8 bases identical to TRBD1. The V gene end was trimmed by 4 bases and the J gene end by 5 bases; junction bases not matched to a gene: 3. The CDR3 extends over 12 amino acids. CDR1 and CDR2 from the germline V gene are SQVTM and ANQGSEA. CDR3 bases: TGCAGCGTTGCGGGACAGGCAACTGAAGCTTTCTTT. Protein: CSVAGQATEAFF.

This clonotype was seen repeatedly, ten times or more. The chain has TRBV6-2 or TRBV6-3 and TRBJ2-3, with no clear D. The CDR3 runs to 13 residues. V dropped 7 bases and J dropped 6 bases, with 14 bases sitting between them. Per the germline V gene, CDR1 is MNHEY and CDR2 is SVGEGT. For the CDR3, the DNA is TGTGCCAGCACCCTTGCCCGGTCGGATACGCAGTATTTT. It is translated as CASTLARSDTQYF.

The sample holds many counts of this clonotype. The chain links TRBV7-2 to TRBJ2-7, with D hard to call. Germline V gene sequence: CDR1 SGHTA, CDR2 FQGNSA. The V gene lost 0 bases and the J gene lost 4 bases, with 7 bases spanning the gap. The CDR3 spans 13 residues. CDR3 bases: TGTGCCAGCAGCTTAGCTCCCATATACGAGCAGTACTTC. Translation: CASSLAPIYEQYF.

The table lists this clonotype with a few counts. CDR3 region: CASSLGLGGQGWSPLHF. The CDR3 nucleotides are TGTGCCAGCAGCTTAGGCCTCGGGGGACAGGGGTGGTCACCCCTCCACTTT. The rearrangement links TRBV13 to TRBJ1-6, with 10 bases matching TRBD1. Trimming removed 0 bases from V and 10 bases from J; junction bases left unmatched: 9. The germline gives CDR1 PRHDT, CDR2 FYEKMQ (reference sequence). This CDR3 spans 17 amino acids.

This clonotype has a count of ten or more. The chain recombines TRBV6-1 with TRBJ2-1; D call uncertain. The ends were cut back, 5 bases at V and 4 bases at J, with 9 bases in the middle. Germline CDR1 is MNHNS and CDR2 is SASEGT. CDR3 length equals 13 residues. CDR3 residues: CASSRLGYNEQFF. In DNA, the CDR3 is TGTGCCAGCAGTAGATTAGGGTACAATGAGCAGTTCTTC.

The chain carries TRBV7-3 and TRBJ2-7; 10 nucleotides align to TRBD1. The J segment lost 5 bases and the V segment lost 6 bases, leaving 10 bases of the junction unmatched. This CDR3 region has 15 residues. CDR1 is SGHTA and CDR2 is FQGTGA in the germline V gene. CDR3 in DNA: TGTGCCAGCAGTTCCGGGACAGGGGTAGAACACGAGCAGTACTTC. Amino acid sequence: CASSSGTGVEHEQYF. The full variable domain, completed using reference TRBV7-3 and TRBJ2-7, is GAGVSQTPSNKVTEKGKYVELRCDPISGHTALYWYRQSLGQGPEFLIYFQGTGAADDSGLPNDRFFAVRPEGSVSTLKIQRTERGDSAVYLCASSSGTGVEHEQYFGPGTRLTVT.

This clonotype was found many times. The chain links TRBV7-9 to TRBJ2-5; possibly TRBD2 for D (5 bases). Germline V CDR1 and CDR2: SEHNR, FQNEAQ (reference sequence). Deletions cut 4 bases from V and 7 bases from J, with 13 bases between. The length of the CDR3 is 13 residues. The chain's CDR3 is CASSSNEGGTQYF. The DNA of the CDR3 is TGTGCCAGCAGCTCGAACGAGGGCGGGACCCAGTACTTC.

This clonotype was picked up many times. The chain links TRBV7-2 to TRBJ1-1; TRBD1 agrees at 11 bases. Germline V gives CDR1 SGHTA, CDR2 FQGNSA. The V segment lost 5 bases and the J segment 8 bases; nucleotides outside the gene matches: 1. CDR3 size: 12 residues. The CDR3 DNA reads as TGTGCCAGCAGCAGGGACAGGGGGGAAGCTTTCTTT. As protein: CASSRDRGEAFF.

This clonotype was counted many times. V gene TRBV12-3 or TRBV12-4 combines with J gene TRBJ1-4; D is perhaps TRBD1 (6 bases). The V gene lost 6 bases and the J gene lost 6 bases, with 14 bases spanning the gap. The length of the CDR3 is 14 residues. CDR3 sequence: CASRLHGGHEKLFF. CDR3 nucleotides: TGTGCCAGCAGGTTGCATGGGGGGCATGAAAAACTGTTTTTT.

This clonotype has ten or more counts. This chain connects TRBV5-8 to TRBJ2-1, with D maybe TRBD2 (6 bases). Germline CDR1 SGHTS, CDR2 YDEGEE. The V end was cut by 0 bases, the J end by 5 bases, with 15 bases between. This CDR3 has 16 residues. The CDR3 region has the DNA TGTGCCAGCAGCTTGGATGGGGGGTCGCGGAACAATGAGCAGTTCTTC. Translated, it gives CASSLDGGSRNNEQFF.

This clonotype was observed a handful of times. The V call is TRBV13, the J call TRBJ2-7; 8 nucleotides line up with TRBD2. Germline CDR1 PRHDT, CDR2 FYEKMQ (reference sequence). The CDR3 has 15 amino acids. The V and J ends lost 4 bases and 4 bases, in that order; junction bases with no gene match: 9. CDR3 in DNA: TGTGCCAGCAGCTCGCCGGGACTAGGAATGTACGAGCAGTACTTC. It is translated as CASSSPGLGMYEQYF.

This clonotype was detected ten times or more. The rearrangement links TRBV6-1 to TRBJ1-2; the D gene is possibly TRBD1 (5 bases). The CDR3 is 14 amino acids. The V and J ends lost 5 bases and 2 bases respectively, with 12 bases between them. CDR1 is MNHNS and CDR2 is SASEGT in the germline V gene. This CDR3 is CASSPAYRNYGYTF. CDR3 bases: TGTGCCAGCAGTCCGGCCTACAGGAACTATGGCTACACCTTC.

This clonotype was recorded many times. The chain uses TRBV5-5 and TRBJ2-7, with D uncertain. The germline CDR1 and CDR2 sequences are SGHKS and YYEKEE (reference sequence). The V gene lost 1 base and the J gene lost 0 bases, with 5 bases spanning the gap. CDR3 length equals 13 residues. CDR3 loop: CASSLQLSYEQYF. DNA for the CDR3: TGTGCCAGCAGCTTGCAGCTCTCCTACGAGCAGTACTTC. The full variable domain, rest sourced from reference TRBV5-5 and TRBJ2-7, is DAGVTQSPTHLIKTRGQQVTLRCSPISGHKSVSWYQQVLGQGPQFIFQYYEKEERGRGNFPDRFSARQFPNYSSELNVNALLLGDSALYLCASSLQLSYEQYFGPGTRLTVT.

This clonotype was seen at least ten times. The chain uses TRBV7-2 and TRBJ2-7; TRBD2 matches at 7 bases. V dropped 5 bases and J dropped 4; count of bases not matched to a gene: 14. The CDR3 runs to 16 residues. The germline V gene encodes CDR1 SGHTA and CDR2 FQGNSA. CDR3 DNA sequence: TGTGCCAGCAGCCCCAACCCCTTGGGGGAGGGTTACGAGCAGTACTTC. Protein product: CASSPNPLGEGYEQYF.

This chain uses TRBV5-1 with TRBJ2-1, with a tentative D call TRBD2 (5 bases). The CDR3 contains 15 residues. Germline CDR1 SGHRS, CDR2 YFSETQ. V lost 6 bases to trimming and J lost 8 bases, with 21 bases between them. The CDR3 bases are TGCGCCAGCACCCTGAGTAGCGCCTACCCAGATGAGCAGTTCTTC. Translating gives CASTLSSAYPDEQFF.

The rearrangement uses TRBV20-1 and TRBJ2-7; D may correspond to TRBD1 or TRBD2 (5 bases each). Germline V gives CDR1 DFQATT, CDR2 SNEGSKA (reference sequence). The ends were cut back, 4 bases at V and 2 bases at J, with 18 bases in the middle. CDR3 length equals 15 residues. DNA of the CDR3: TGCAGTGCTAAACATCCCGGGACGTTGACCTACGAGCAGTACTTC. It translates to CSAKHPGTLTYEQYF.

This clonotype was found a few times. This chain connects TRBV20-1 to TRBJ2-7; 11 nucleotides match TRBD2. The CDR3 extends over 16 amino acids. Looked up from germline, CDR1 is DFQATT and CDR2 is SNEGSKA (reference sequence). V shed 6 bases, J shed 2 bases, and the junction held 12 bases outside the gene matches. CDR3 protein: CSARGLAGGNPYEQYF. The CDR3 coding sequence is TGCAGTGCCCGAGGATTAGCGGGAGGGAACCCCTACGAGCAGTACTTC.

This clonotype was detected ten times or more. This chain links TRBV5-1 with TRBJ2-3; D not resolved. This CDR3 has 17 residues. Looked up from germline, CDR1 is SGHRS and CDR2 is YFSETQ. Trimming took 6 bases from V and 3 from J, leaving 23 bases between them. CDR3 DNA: TGCGCCAGCAACGAACAGACTCCGACAATGGGGACAGATACGCAGTATTTT. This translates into CASNEQTPTMGTDTQYF.

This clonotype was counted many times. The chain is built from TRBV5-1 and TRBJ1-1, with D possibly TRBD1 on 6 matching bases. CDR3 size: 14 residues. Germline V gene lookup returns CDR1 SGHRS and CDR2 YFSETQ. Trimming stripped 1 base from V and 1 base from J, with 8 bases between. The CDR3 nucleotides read TGCGCCAGCAGCTTGCTGGGACAGAACACTGAAGCTTTCTTT. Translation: CASSLLGQNTEAFF.

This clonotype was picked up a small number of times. This chain's CDR3 is CASMEVRAGELFF. The CDR3 DNA sequence: TGTGCCAGCATGGAAGTGAGGGCCGGGGAGCTGTTTTTT. The chain couples TRBV6-1 to TRBJ2-2, with D perhaps TRBD2 (5 bases). Germline V gene sequence: CDR1 MNHNS, CDR2 SASEGT. The CDR3 runs to 13 residues. V lost 7 bases and J 6 bases, leaving 12 bases between the germline ends.

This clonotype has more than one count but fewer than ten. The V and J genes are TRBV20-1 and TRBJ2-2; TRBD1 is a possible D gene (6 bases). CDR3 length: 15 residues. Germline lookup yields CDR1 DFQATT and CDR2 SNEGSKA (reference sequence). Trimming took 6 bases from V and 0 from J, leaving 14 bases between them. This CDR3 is CSATRQATNTGELFF. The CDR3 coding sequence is TGCAGTGCGACTCGACAGGCGACGAACACCGGGGAGCTGTTTTTT.

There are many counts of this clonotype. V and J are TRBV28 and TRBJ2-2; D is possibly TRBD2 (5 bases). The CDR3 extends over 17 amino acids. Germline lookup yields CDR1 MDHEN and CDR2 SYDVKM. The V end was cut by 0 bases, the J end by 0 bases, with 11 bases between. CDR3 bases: TGTGCCAGCAGTTTATGGAGCGGCAGCGCGAACACCGGGGAGCTGTTTTTT. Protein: CASSLWSGSANTGELFF.